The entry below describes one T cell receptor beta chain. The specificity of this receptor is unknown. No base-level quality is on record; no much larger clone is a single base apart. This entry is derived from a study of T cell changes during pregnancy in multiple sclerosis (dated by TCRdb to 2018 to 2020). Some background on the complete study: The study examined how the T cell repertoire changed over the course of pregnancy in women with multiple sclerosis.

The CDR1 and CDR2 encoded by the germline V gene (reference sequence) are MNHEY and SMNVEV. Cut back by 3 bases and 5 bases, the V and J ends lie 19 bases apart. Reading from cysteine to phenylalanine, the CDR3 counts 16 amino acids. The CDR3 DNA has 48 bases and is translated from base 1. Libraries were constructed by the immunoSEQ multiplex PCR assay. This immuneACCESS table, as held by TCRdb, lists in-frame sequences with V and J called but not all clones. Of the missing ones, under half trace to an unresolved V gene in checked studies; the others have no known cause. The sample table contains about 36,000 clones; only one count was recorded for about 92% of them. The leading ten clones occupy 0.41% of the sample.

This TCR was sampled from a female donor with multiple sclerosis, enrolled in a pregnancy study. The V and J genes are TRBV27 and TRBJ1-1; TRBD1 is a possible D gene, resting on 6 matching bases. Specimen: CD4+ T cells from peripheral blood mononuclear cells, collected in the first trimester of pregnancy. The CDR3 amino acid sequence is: CASSFRIQGKETEAFF. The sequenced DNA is TGTGCCAGCAGTTTCCGAATCCAGGGGAAGGAGACTGAAGCTTTCTTT.